What follows is one T cell receptor (beta chain) and its context. Its antigen remains undetermined. No base quality information exists; no much larger clone differs at one position. This sample was included in a study of cytomegalovirus exposure and HLA in healthy donors listed by TCRdb under 2017. With regard to the full study: The 666 repertoires of the first cohort and the 95 to 150 validation repertoires were produced on the same platform, according to a later analysis. Along with the approximately 700-subject first cohort, a separate validation cohort of approximately 110 different subjects was used. To predict cytomegalovirus infection status, the study combined high-throughput TCR immunosequencing, statistical association of individual TCRs with disease status, and machine learning. The study was designed to test whether signatures of past pathogen exposure could be identified by cataloging public T cell receptors. On the study overall, not on this receptor specifically: In a later analysis, TCRs clustered in the first cohort were found to also tend to co-occur in the 100 to 150 validation repertoires, with about 93% of cluster scores above 0. A few of the identified cytomegalovirus-associated TCR beta chains were confirmed in vitro to be specific for cytomegalovirus antigens. The study listed 150 to 200 TCR beta chains as associated with cytomegalovirus. The authors suggested that the approach could potentially be extended to other disease states and immunological phenotypes. Most TCR sequences were seen in very few donors, while some public TCRs were found in many individuals. A later analysis had no HLA typing for the validation cohort, so co-occurrence there was scored across all 130 or so repertoires. In both the original and validation cohorts, the classifier was reported to diagnose cytomegalovirus status with high specificity and sensitivity.

The library was generated by the immunoSEQ multiplex PCR assay. For the original study's pipeline: A statistical classification framework was developed to diagnose cytomegalovirus status using the catalog of TCR beta chain sequences. This is the immuneACCESS table as TCRdb keeps it, with only in-frame sequences that have V and J called. A part of the clones is gone; compared with another copy, unresolved V genes explain less than half, and the rest is unexplained. V and J calls and clone size come straight from that table; D and trimming were deduced from the DNA. In this sample the table shows about 160,000 clones, about 90% of which occur a single time. The ten largest clones represent approximately 3% of the sample. Trimming removed 1 base from V and 0 bases from J, leaving 10 bases between the germline ends. The cysteine opens and the phenylalanine closes a CDR3 of 16 amino acids. Only the CDR3 portion is preserved as DNA: 48 bases, with reading frame beginning at the first base. CDR1 and CDR2, looked up from the germline V gene (reference sequence), are LNHDA and SQIVND.

Separate from the roughly 650-subject first cohort, the validation cohort of about 110 subjects was the group to which the donors belonged. The chain uses TRBV19 and TRBJ1-5; the D gene assignment is ambiguous. This TCR derives from a woman aged 18-35 years in good health and CMV-seropositive. Sequencing input: PBMCs. This receptor carries the CDR3 CASSIGPGVSNQPQHF. The nucleotides read TGTGCCAGTAGTATAGGTCCCGGGGTTAGCAATCAGCCCCAGCATTTT.